A single sample gave rise to the 9 T cell receptor beta chains below, sequenced in a study of blood T cell repertoires in COVID-19. Sequenced by immunoSEQ multiplex PCR; TCRdb stores in-frame clones only, minus some. The data show approximately 120,000 clones, 74% seen once. The sequencing input was peripheral blood. The receptors shown here come from a man older than 75 with COVID-19, enrolled during active disease.

The V call is TRBV25-1, the J call TRBJ1-2, with D hard to call. Germline V gives CDR1 MGHDK, CDR2 SYGVNS. The CDR3 covers 15 residues. V was trimmed by 1 base and J by 1 base, leaving 10 bases between them. CDR3 region: CASSEFKEINYGYTF. The CDR3 coding sequence is TGTGCCAGCAGTGAATTTAAGGAGATTAACTATGGCTACACCTTC.

The chain combines TRBV10-1 with TRBJ2-5; D is unclear. The CDR3 totals 12 residues. The V gene lost 1 base and the J gene lost 5 bases, with 5 bases spanning the gap. Germline CDR1 WNHNN, CDR2 SYGVQD (reference sequence). CDR3 in amino acids: CASSEFGETQYF. CDR3 DNA: TGCGCCAGCAGTGAGTTCGGGGAGACCCAGTACTTC.

Only one count was recorded for this clone. The chain carries TRBV20-1 and TRBJ1-5; TRBD1 is a possible D gene (6 bases). This CDR3 contains 15 residues. Trimming stripped 3 bases from V and 5 bases from J, with 17 bases between. Germline V lookup: CDR1 DFQATT, CDR2 SNEGSKA (reference sequence). The CDR3 spells CSASITGLGYQPQHF. The CDR3 DNA reads as TGCAGTGCTAGTATCACAGGGTTAGGGTATCAGCCCCAGCATTTT.

The chain links TRBV29-1 to TRBJ1-1, with 7 bases fitting TRBD1. Trimming at V came to 6 bases and at J to 1 base, leaving 5 bases not matched to a gene. Germline values: CDR1 SQVTM, CDR2 ANQGSEA. The CDR3 contains 13 residues. The CDR3 nucleotides are TGCAGCGTCGCCAGGACAGGGAACACTGAAGCTTTCTTT. It translates to CSVARTGNTEAFF.

This rearrangement joins TRBV29-1 to TRBJ2-1, with D possibly being TRBD2 (6 bases). With 3 bases removed from V and 8 bases from J, the gap between germline ends came to 17 bases. Germline lookup yields CDR1 SQVTM and CDR2 ANQGSEA. The CDR3 is 14 residues long. The CDR3 bases are TGCAGCGTTGAGTTCGGGGACTTATTATATGAGCAGTTCTTC. The encoded protein is CSVEFGDLLYEQFF.

The chain uses TRBV6-4 and TRBJ2-2; no clear D gene. This CDR3 is 18 amino acids long. With 1 base removed from V and 2 bases from J, the gap between germline ends came to 17 bases. Germline CDR1 and CDR2: MRHNA and SNTAGT. CDR3 sequence: CASSDFPRVAVNTGELFF. Here the CDR3 DNA reads TGTGCCAGCAGTGACTTTCCCCGAGTGGCGGTTAACACCGGGGAGCTGTTTTTT.

The rearrangement links TRBV7-2 to TRBJ2-5; D might be TRBD2 (6 bases). Germline CDR1 SGHTA, CDR2 FQGNSA. The ends were cut back, 5 bases at V and 2 bases at J, with 15 bases in the middle. This CDR3 region has 15 residues. CDR3 in amino acids: CASSPFSGSQETQYF. The CDR3 DNA reads as TGTGCCAGCAGCCCATTTAGCGGATCTCAAGAGACCCAGTACTTC. The whole variable domain, remainder taken from reference TRBV7-2 and TRBJ2-5, is GAGVSQSPSNKVTEKGKDVELRCDPISGHTALYWYRQSLGQGLEFLIYFQGNSAPDKSGLPSDRFSAERTGGSVSTLTIQRTQQEDSAVYLCASSPFSGSQETQYFGPGTRLLVL.

V is TRBV7-2 and J is TRBJ2-2; 7 positions agree with TRBD2. This CDR3 contains 16 residues. Germline lookup yields CDR1 SGHTA and CDR2 FQGNSA. V gave up 1 base and J gave up 1 base; unmatched junction bases: 3. DNA of the CDR3: TGTGCCAGCAGCTTAGAGGCTAGCGGGAACACCGGGGAGCTGTTTTTT. Protein: CASSLEASGNTGELFF. Full variable domain (rest looked up from reference TRBV7-2 and TRBJ2-2): GAGVSQSPSNKVTEKGKDVELRCDPISGHTALYWYRQSLGQGLEFLIYFQGNSAPDKSGLPSDRFSAERTGGSVSTLTIQRTQQEDSAVYLCASSLEASGNTGELFFGEGSRLTVL.

The rearrangement links TRBV18 to TRBJ1-3, with D possibly being TRBD1 (5 bases). The V end lost 3 bases, the J end lost 0 bases, and 9 bases lay between the germline ends. CDR1 is KGHSH, CDR2 LQKENI, per germline. This CDR3 is 15 amino acids long. CDR3 sequence: CASSPLGGSGNTIYF. The CDR3 DNA follows: TGTGCCAGCTCACCTCTCGGGGGCTCTGGAAACACCATATATTTT.